This T cell receptor (beta chain) was identified during a study of blood T cells in healthy people across ages. Study findings and constraints: Older age went with lower TCR beta diversity per million T cells, in a roughly linear way. Those diversity estimates obtained from one million T cells were thought to be underestimates.

Primers used in a second PCR of about 7 to 12 cycles were a sample-barcoded 5' primer and a J-beta primer mix. Tags on each cDNA molecule came from a template-switch adaptor with 12 random nucleotides. MiXCR, applied by TCRdb to the 5' RACE reads, yields one record per CDR3 protein. The sample includes some 800,000 distinct CDR3 sequences, under 55% of them seen just once. V dropped 0 bases and J dropped 0 bases, with 18 bases sitting between them. This CDR3 contains 19 residues. Per germline, CDR1 DFQATT and CDR2 SNEGSKA (reference sequence). RNA extraction gave at least 5.5 micrograms of total RNA per sample. This clonotype was seen many times. Its antigen is still unknown.

This TCR derives from a man between 60 and 75 years old in good health. The V gene is TRBV20-1, the J gene TRBJ2-6, with D perhaps TRBD1 or TRBD2 (5 bases each). The sample comprised blood. The CDR3: CSARDHRGPLSSGANVLTF. Here the CDR3 DNA reads TGCAGTGCTAGAGATCATAGGGGACCCCTGAGCTCTGGGGCCAACGTCCTGACTTTC.